This T cell receptor (beta chain) emerged from a study of T cells in women clearing cervical HPV infection. Whole-study results and caveats: Repertoire richness, not evenness, was significantly elevated in CIN3+ cases versus controls.

Sequenced by immunoSEQ multiplex PCR; TCRdb stores in-frame clones only, minus some. In all, the sample yields 40,000 to 45,000 clones. HPV was found by MY09/MY11 PCR and dot-blot genotyping. Germline CDR1 reads SQVTM; CDR2 reads ANQGSEA. This CDR3 has 13 residues. Germline trimming cut 2 bases from V and 8 bases from J; bases unmatched to any gene: 5. About this clone itself: The antigen remains unidentified. The read ends 3 residues before the CDR3 terminus; that terminus is restored from the germline J gene.

This clonotype originated in a woman between 18 and 70 years old with a cervical HPV16 infection that either progressed to CIN3+ or cleared (not recorded which). Sequenced sample: blood buffy coat. The rearrangement links TRBV29-1 to TRBJ1-4, with 7 bases lining up with TRBD1. The CDR3 region is CSVENRGGEKLFF. Partial CDR3 DNA: TGCAGCGTTGAAAACAGGGGAGGGGAAAAA.